These 8 T cell receptor beta chains were all obtained from the same sample, sequenced in a study of T cell repertoires in cytomegalovirus infection. TCRdb independently ran MiXCR on the reads; one entry per CDR3 protein. The sample yields about 130,000 distinct CDR3 sequences, 30% to 40% seen once. Their specific antigens are unknown. The sequencing used CD8+ T cells from cultured PBMCs, collected from culture after CMV antigen stimulation. The receptors derive from a human donor in good health (CMV status not recorded). Some clones in this sample may be carry-over from other donors' samples.

J is TRBJ1-2 and V is TRBV7-8; D ambiguous. The CDR3 is 13 amino acids. The germline CDR1 and CDR2 sequences are SGHVS and FQNEAQ. Trimming removed 2 bases from V and 7 bases from J, with 11 bases in between. The CDR3 bases are TGTGCCAGCAGCTTATCCCCAGCGGGTGGCTACACCTTC. This translates into CASSLSPAGGYTF.

This chain joins TRBV28 and TRBJ2-5; tentatively, D is TRBD1 (7 bases). CDR3 length: 16 residues. V was pared by 1 base and J by 5 bases, with 17 bases between. Germline CDR1 MDHEN, CDR2 SYDVKM. As DNA, the CDR3 is TGTGCCAGCAGTTTATTCCACAGGGGCCGGGGGGAGACCCAGTACTTC. This sequence encodes CASSLFHRGRGETQYF.

This rearrangement joins TRBV20-1 to TRBJ2-5, with a weak D call TRBD2 (7 bases). Trimming removed 0 bases from V and 5 bases from J, with 13 bases in between. In germline, CDR1 is DFQATT, CDR2 SNEGSKA (reference sequence). The CDR3 totals 14 residues. This CDR3 reads CSARDGGARETQYF. The CDR3 DNA reads as TGCAGTGCTAGAGATGGGGGGGCCCGCGAGACCCAGTACTTC.

The chain links TRBV5-6 to TRBJ2-7; possibly TRBD2 for D (6 bases). With 3 bases removed from V and 3 bases from J, the gap between germline ends came to 10 bases. This CDR3 is 13 amino acids long. CDR1 is SGHDT, CDR2 YYEEEE, per germline. Here the CDR3 reads CASSWRGSYEQYF. CDR3 DNA: TGTGCCAGCAGCTGGAGGGGAAGCTACGAGCAGTACTTC. Using reference TRBV5-6 and TRBJ2-7 for the parts outside the CDR3, the full variable domain is DAGVTQSPTHLIKTRGQQVTLRCSPKSGHDTVSWYQQALGQGPQFIFQYYEEEERQRGNFPDRFSGHQFPNYSSELNVNALLLGDSALYLCASSWRGSYEQYFGPGTRLTVT.

This clonotype was seen a handful of times. The chain is built from TRBV7-9 and TRBJ2-4; D is tentatively TRBD1 or TRBD2 (5 bases each). The CDR3 contains 16 residues. Germline values: CDR1 SEHNR, CDR2 FQNEAQ (reference sequence). V shed 0 bases and J shed 1 base, with 10 bases lying between them. CDR3 in amino acids: CASSLASGLAKNIQYF. The CDR3 region has the DNA TGTGCCAGCAGCTTAGCGTCGGGGCTGGCCAAAAACATTCAGTACTTC.

The chain joins TRBV20-1 to TRBJ1-1; maybe TRBD1 (5 bases). CDR1 and CDR2 from the germline V gene are DFQATT and SNEGSKA (reference sequence). V dropped 5 bases and J dropped 4 bases, with 14 bases sitting between them. The CDR3 contains 13 residues. The CDR3 DNA is TGCAGTGCTGGGGCCCTTCAGGGCACTGAAGCTTTCTTT. Translated: CSAGALQGTEAFF.

J is TRBJ2-1 and V is TRBV6-2 or TRBV6-3; 14 nucleotides line up with TRBD2. This CDR3 is 15 amino acids long. Per germline, CDR1 MNHEY and CDR2 SVGEGT. The V and J ends lost 5 bases and 7 bases, in that order; junction bases with no gene match: 4. This CDR3 reads CASSQTSGGANEQFF. The CDR3 nucleotides are TGTGCCAGCAGTCAGACTAGCGGGGGGGCGAATGAGCAGTTCTTC.

The chain has TRBV2 and TRBJ1-1, with D tentatively TRBD1 (5 bases). Per the germline V gene, CDR1 is SNHLY and CDR2 is FYNNEI. Trimming cost V 2 bases and J 4 bases, with 11 bases left between them. This CDR3 has 14 amino acids. Here the CDR3 DNA reads TGTGCCAGCAGTGAAAATCCGGGGGGCACTGAAGCTTTCTTT. Amino acid sequence: CASSENPGGTEAFF.